Below are 25 T cell receptor beta chains sequenced from a single sample in a study of blood T cell repertoires in COVID-19. Profiling relied on immunoSEQ multiplex PCR, and the TCRdb table lists in-frame clones only, not all of them. In the table there are 250,000 to 400,000 clones, 85% of which are singletons. The source material was PBMCs or T cells enriched from blood (not recorded which). The receptors here all came from a woman aged 25 to 39 who had been exposed to COVID-19.

The chain combines TRBV27 with TRBJ1-2, with D maybe TRBD1 (5 bases). CDR3 length equals 14 residues. The V gene's germline CDR1 is MNHEY and CDR2 SMNVEV (reference sequence). Between the trimmed V and J ends, which lost 6 bases and 4 bases, there was a span of 15 bases. For the CDR3, the DNA is TGTGCCAGCAGGGGGCTCGCCAGGGCCTATGGCTACACCTTC. It yields the protein CASRGLARAYGYTF.

V usage is TRBV28 and J usage is TRBJ2-7; TRBD1 aligns across 9 bases. V was pared by 9 bases and J by 3 bases, with 12 bases of the junction left unmatched. CDR3 length: 15 amino acids. Germline CDR1 and CDR2: MDHEN and SYDVKM. CDR3: CASYTDRGLLYEQYF. CDR3 nucleotides: TGTGCCAGTTATACGGACAGGGGCTTACTCTACGAGCAGTACTTC.

The chain links TRBV5-1 to TRBJ2-7, with TRBD1 matching over 8 bases. CDR1 and CDR2 (germline): SGHRS, YFSETQ. The CDR3 totals 15 residues. V trimming: 5 bases; J trimming: 3 bases; junction bases outside the gene matches: 10. CDR3 coding DNA: TGCGCCAGCAGTTCGAATCGACAGGGGAGCTACGAGCAGTACTTC. Its translation: CASSSNRQGSYEQYF.

The chain uses TRBV3-1 (or the pseudogene TRBV3-2) and TRBJ1-5; D unclear. Germline loops: CDR1 LGHDT, CDR2 YNNKEL (reference sequence). V gave up 6 bases and J gave up 2 bases, with 8 bases separating them. The CDR3 is 13 residues long. The CDR3 loop is CASSNSGNQPQHF. CDR3 DNA: TGTGCCAGCAGTAATTCGGGCAATCAGCCCCAGCATTTT.

The rearrangement links TRBV20-1 to TRBJ2-7, with no clear D. In germline, CDR1 is DFQATT, CDR2 SNEGSKA (reference sequence). The CDR3 extends over 14 amino acids. Trimming cost V 3 bases and J 0 bases, with 12 bases left between them. The CDR3 nucleotides are TGCAGTGCTAGTTCGAAACCGAGCTCCTACGAGCAGTACTTC. Translated, it gives CSASSKPSSYEQYF.

This clone has only a few counts. This chain connects TRBV5-6 to TRBJ1-6, with D maybe TRBD1 (5 bases). The V gene lost 2 bases and the J gene lost 6 bases, with 9 bases spanning the gap. Germline V gives CDR1 SGHDT, CDR2 YYEEEE. This CDR3 has 14 residues. The CDR3 bases are TGTGCCAGCAGCTTTGGACATACTAATTCACCCCTCCACTTT. Translation: CASSFGHTNSPLHF.

The rearrangement joins TRBV28 to TRBJ1-6; 8 bases line up with TRBD1. This CDR3 comprises 14 residues. Germline loops: CDR1 MDHEN, CDR2 SYDVKM. V lost 3 bases to trimming and J lost 9 bases; unmatched junction nucleotides: 4. The CDR3 region has the DNA TGTGCCAGCAGTTTGCGACAGGGGAGTTCACCCCTCCACTTT. This gives the protein CASSLRQGSSPLHF.

The chain couples TRBV6-5 to TRBJ1-2; D is possibly TRBD1 (6 bases). V dropped 5 bases and J dropped 2 bases, with 9 bases sitting between them. This CDR3 region has 13 residues. From germline, CDR1 is MNHEY and CDR2 SVGAGI. The DNA for the CDR3 is TGTGCCAGCAGTCAACAGGGAAACTATGGCTACACCTTC. It yields the protein CASSQQGNYGYTF.

The CDR3 spells CASSANDNRVGQPQHF. The CDR3, as DNA: TGTGCCAGCAGCGCGAACGATAACAGGGTAGGTCAGCCCCAGCATTTT. J is TRBJ1-5 and V is TRBV5-8; D is perhaps TRBD1 (6 bases). Per germline, CDR1 SGHTS and CDR2 YDEGEE. There are 16 residues in the CDR3. V lost 4 bases, J lost 6 bases, and 20 bases lay in between.

This CDR3 reads CASSLFSGYGNTIYF. CDR3 bases: TGTGCCAGCAGTTTATTCTCCGGGTACGGAAACACCATATATTTT. V is TRBV28 and J is TRBJ1-3, with no clear D. The CDR3 has 15 residues. V was clipped by 1 base and J by 4 bases, with 11 bases between them. CDR1 MDHEN and CDR2 SYDVKM come from the germline V gene. The full variable domain, its missing parts supplied by reference TRBV28 and TRBJ1-3, is DVKVTQSSRYLVKRTGEKVFLECVQDMDHENMFWYRQDPGLGLRLIYFSYDVKMKEKGDIPEGYSVSREKKERFSLILESASTNQTSMYLCASSLFSGYGNTIYFGEGSWLTVV.

This rearrangement joins TRBV7-3 to TRBJ2-3, with unresolved D. This CDR3 region has 14 residues. Trimming took 6 bases from V and 7 from J, leaving 17 bases between them. Germline V gene sequence: CDR1 SGHTA, CDR2 FQGTGA. The CDR3 sequence is CASRSDLGAYTQYF. The CDR3 bases are TGTGCCAGCAGGTCTGATCTCGGAGCATATACGCAGTATTTT.

As concerns this clone: The same CDR3 is also encoded by other DNA sequences in this sample. The V and J genes are TRBV5-1 and TRBJ2-2; tentative D call: TRBD1 (6 bases). Germline V gene sequence: CDR1 SGHRS, CDR2 YFSETQ. Trimming took off 4 bases at V and 2 bases at J, with 15 bases between the two ends. The CDR3 spans 16 residues. CDR3 region: CASSPQGPSNTGELFF. In DNA, the CDR3 is TGCGCCAGCAGCCCGCAGGGGCCCAGTAACACCGGGGAGCTGTTTTTT.

The DNA for the CDR3 is TGTGCCAGCAGTTTAAACATTTTCTCTGGGGCCAACGTCCTGACTTTC. Protein sequence: CASSLNIFSGANVLTF. V and J are TRBV28 and TRBJ2-6; no clear D gene. CDR3 length equals 16 residues. Trimming shortened V by 2 bases and J by 0 bases, and 8 bases separated the two germline ends. Germline V gives CDR1 MDHEN, CDR2 SYDVKM.

The chain carries TRBV18 and TRBJ1-1; 8 positions match TRBD1. Germline lookup yields CDR1 KGHSH and CDR2 LQKENI. The CDR3 spans 16 residues. The J segment lost 4 bases and the V segment lost 5 bases, leaving 12 bases of the junction unmatched. CDR3 bases: TGTGCCAGCTCAGAGCGGACAGGGCAAGATGGCACTGAAGCTTTCTTT. Amino acids: CASSERTGQDGTEAFF.

The gene calls are TRBV30 and TRBJ1-6; 7 bases align to TRBD1. The CDR3 totals 14 residues. The germline CDR1 and CDR2 sequences are GTSNPN and SVGIG (reference sequence). The J segment lost 10 bases and the V segment lost 0 bases, leaving 6 bases of the junction unmatched. CDR3 sequence (DNA): TGTGCCTGGAGTGTAGACAGGGAAAGATCACCCCTCCACTTT. This translates into CAWSVDRERSPLHF. Using reference TRBV30 and TRBJ1-6 for the parts outside the CDR3, the full variable domain is SQTIHQWPATLVQPVGSPLSLECTVEGTSNPNLYWYRQAAGRGLQLLFYSVGIGQISSEVPQNLSASRPQDRQFILSSKKLLLSDSGFYLCAWSVDRERSPLHFGNGTRLTVT.

The chain has TRBV19 and TRBJ2-2; D gene unclear. Germline V gene lookup returns CDR1 LNHDA and CDR2 SQIVND (reference sequence). This CDR3 spans 17 amino acids. With 5 bases removed from V and 3 bases from J, the gap between germline ends came to 19 bases. In DNA form, the CDR3 reads TGTGCCAGTAGTCCGCGGATGCTCGACCCCGACACCGGGGAGCTGTTTTTT. It yields the protein CASSPRMLDPDTGELFF.

This clone was counted between two and nine times. V and J are TRBV5-4 and TRBJ1-2, with 8 positions matching TRBD1. V lost 5 bases to trimming and J lost 4 bases; unmatched junction nucleotides: 7. Germline V gene data show CDR1 as SGHNT and CDR2 as YYREEE (reference sequence). This CDR3 is built from 14 residues. The CDR3 loop reads CASRPTGGSYGYTF. CDR3 coding DNA: TGTGCCAGCAGGCCTACAGGGGGAAGCTATGGCTACACCTTC. The full variable domain, in which reference TRBV5-4 and TRBJ1-2 provide the parts outside the CDR3, is ETGVTQSPTHLIKTRGQQVTLRCSSQSGHNTVSWYQQALGQGPQFIFQYYREEENGRGNFPPRFSGLQFPNYSSELNVNALELDDSALYLCASRPTGGSYGYTFGSGTRLTVV.

The gene calls are TRBV6-2 or TRBV6-3 and TRBJ2-1, with TRBD1 matching over 8 bases. V lost 2 bases to trimming and J lost 3 bases; unmatched junction nucleotides: 0. This CDR3 is 14 amino acids long. From germline, CDR1 is MNHEY and CDR2 SVGEGT. The CDR3 bases are TGTGCCAGCAGTTACGGGACAGGCTACAATGAGCAGTTCTTC. Its protein is CASSYGTGYNEQFF.

The rearrangement links TRBV7-9 to TRBJ2-6; no firm D call. This CDR3 spans 15 amino acids. Germline CDR1 is SEHNR and CDR2 is FQNEAQ (reference sequence). The V gene lost 2 bases and the J gene lost 0 bases, with 5 bases spanning the gap. The CDR3 DNA reads as TGTGCCAGCAGCTTAACATACTCTGGGGCCAACGTCCTGACTTTC. Its translation: CASSLTYSGANVLTF.

The chain has TRBV5-4 and TRBJ2-7; the match to TRBD2 covers 11 bases. Looked up from germline, CDR1 is SGHNT and CDR2 is YYREEE (reference sequence). The V gene end was trimmed by 4 bases and the J gene end by 5 bases; junction bases not matched to a gene: 8. The CDR3 runs to 15 residues. CDR3 in amino acids: CASSPTSGRENEQYF. CDR3 nucleotides: TGTGCCAGCAGCCCTACTAGCGGGAGAGAGAACGAGCAGTACTTC. The whole variable domain, filled in from reference TRBV5-4 and TRBJ2-7, reads ETGVTQSPTHLIKTRGQQVTLRCSSQSGHNTVSWYQQALGQGPQFIFQYYREEENGRGNFPPRFSGLQFPNYSSELNVNALELDDSALYLCASSPTSGRENEQYFGPGTRLTVT.

The J gene is TRBJ2-2, the V gene TRBV6-4; D is possibly TRBD1 (5 bases). CDR1 is MRHNA and CDR2 is SNTAGT in the germline V gene. The V and J ends lost 5 bases and 0 bases respectively, with 7 bases between them. The CDR3 loop spans 14 amino acids. Here the CDR3 reads CASSTGPNTGELFF. Here the CDR3 DNA reads TGTGCCAGCAGTACAGGTCCGAACACCGGGGAGCTGTTTTTT.

This clone was seen a few times. This chain uses TRBV27 with TRBJ1-2, with D maybe TRBD1 (5 bases). The germline CDR1 and CDR2 sequences are MNHEY and SMNVEV (reference sequence). CDR3 length equals 14 residues. Trimming cost V 3 bases and J 8 bases, with 16 bases left between them. This CDR3 reads CASSLSRAPRGYTF. The CDR3 bases are TGTGCCAGCAGTTTGAGCAGGGCCCCGAGGGGCTACACCTTC.

The chain uses TRBV7-9 and TRBJ1-1; D might be TRBD1 (6 bases). Germline lookup yields CDR1 SEHNR and CDR2 FQNEAQ (reference sequence). The CDR3 has 15 residues. The V gene lost 3 bases and the J gene lost 4 bases, with 15 bases spanning the gap. The CDR3 region is CASSFSQGRSTEAFF. As DNA, the CDR3 is TGTGCCAGCAGCTTTAGTCAGGGGAGAAGCACTGAAGCTTTCTTT.

V gene TRBV6-1 combines with J gene TRBJ2-1; D possibly corresponds to TRBD2 (6 bases). Trimming shortened V by 2 bases and J by 0 bases, and 14 bases separated the two germline ends. The CDR3 is made up of 17 amino acids. Germline values: CDR1 MNHNS, CDR2 SASEGT. Here the CDR3 DNA reads TGTGCCAGCAGTGAACCGTCGGGAGTCGGCTCCTACAATGAGCAGTTCTTC. It yields the protein CASSEPSGVGSYNEQFF.

This clone was detected ten times or more. CDR3 bases: TGTGCCAGAGAACAGCCCAACACCGGGGAGCTGTTTTTT. Its protein product is CAREQPNTGELFF. This chain joins TRBV2 and TRBJ2-2; D call uncertain. Germline V CDR1 and CDR2: SNHLY, FYNNEI. Trimming took off 9 bases at V and 2 bases at J, with 10 bases between the two ends. This CDR3 region has 13 residues.